This entry features one TCR beta chain sequence. Its cognate antigen is unknown. The CDR3 extends over 12 amino acids. Per germline, CDR1 SGHDT and CDR2 YYEEEE. The ends were cut back, 1 base at V and 7 bases at J, with 8 bases in the middle. Naive CD8 cells were CD45RO-negative, positively selected for CCR7, excluding terminally differentiated effector memory CD45RA+ cells. Authors' analysis steps: ImmunoSEQ output held junction-only sequences without quality scores, so filtering differed. Generated by immunoSEQ multiplex PCR, the TCRdb table keeps only in-frame clones and is missing some. V and J calls and clone size are copied from that table; D and trimming were computed from the DNA. The sample lists some 2.1 million clones; just under 95% were seen once. These data belong to a study of shared clonotypes between healthy human individuals. For the study at large: CD4 naive cells filled three plates per donor, CD4 memory three, CD8 naive two and CD8 memory one.

The study's findings and limits: Clonotype sharing across several donors was observed for around 4.5% of naive CD4 clonotypes.

The receptor comes from a man younger than 35 in good health. The chain carries TRBV5-6 and TRBJ1-1; unclear D gene. Sequences were obtained from naive CD8+ T cells sorted from blood. CDR3 DNA: TGTGCCAGCAGCTTGTCCGGTCTTGAAGCTTTCTTT. The encoded protein is CASSLSGLEAFF.